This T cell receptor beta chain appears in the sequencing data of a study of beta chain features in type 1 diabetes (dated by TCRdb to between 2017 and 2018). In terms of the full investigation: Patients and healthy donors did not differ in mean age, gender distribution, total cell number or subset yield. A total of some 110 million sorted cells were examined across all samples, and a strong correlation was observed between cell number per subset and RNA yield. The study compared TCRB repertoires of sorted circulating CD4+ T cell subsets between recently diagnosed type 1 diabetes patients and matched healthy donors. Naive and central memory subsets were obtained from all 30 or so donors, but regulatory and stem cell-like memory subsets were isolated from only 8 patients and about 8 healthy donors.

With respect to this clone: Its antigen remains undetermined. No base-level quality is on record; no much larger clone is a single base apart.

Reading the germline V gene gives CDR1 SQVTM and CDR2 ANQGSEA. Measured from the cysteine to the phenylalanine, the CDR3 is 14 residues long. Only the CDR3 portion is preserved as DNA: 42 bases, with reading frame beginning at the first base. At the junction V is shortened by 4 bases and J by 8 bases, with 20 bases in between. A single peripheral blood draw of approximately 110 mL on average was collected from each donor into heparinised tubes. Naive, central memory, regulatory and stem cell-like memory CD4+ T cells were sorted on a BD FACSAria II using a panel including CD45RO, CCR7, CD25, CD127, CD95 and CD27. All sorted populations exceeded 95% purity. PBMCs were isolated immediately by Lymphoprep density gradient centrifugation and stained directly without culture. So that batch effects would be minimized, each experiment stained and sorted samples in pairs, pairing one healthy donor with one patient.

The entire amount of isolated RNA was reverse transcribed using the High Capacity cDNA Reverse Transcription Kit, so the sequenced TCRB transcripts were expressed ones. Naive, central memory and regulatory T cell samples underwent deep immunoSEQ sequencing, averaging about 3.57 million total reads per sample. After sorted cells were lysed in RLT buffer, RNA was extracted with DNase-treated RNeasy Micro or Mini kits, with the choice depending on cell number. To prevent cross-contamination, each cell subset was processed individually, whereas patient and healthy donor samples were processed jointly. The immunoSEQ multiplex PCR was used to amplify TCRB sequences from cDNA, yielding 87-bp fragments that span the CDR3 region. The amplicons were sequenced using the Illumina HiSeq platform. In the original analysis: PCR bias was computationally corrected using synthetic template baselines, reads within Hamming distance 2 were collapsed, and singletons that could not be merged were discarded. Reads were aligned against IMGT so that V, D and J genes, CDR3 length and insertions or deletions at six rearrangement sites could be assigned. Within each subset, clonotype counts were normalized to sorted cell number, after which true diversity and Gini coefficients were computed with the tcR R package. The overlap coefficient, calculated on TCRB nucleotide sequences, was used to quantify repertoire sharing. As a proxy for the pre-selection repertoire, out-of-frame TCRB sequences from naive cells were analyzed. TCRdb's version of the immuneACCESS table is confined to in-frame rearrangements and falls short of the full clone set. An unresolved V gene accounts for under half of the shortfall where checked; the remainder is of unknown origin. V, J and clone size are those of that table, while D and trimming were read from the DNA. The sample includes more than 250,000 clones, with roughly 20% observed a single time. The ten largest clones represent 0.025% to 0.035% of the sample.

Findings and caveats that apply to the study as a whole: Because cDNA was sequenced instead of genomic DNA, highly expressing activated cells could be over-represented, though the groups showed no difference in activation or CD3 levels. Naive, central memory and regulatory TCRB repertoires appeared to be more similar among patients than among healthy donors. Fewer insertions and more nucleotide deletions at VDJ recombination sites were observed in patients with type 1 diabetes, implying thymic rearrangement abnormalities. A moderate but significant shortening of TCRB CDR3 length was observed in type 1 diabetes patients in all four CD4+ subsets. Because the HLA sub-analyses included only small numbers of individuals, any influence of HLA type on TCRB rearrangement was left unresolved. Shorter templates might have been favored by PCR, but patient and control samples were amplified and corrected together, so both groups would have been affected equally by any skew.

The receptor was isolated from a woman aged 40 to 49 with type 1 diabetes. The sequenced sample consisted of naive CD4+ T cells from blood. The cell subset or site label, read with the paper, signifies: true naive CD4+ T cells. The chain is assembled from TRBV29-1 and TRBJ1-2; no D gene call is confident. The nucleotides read TGCAGCGTTGCGGCCCGGGGAGACCCAGGCGGCTACACCTTC. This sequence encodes CSVAARGDPGGYTF.